This entry features one TCR beta chain sequence. Its antigen is unknown. This sample stems from a study of cytomegalovirus exposure and HLA in healthy donors. Study-wide points: CMV serostatus was the only immune exposure information that was available. A previous analysis found most TCR beta V segments productive roughly 87% or roughly 30% of the time. In a later analysis, DRB1 alleles had the most associated TCRs; HLA-C alleles the fewest.

The PCR used 60 Vbeta and 13 Jbeta primers. Sequencing used immunoSEQ multiplex PCR; TCRdb keeps in-frame clones, though not all of them. The table shows roughly 80,000 clones, with 70% to 85% occurring only once. Donors were ostensibly healthy at sampling, although undocumented immune exposures were probable. Trimming cost V 1 base and J 2 bases; bases outside gene matches: 7. CDR3 size: 18 residues. Germline V gene data show CDR1 as LGHNA and CDR2 as YSLEER. The sequenced material came from PBMCs. This chain connects TRBV4-3 to TRBJ2-1; 11 nucleotides match TRBD2. This TCR was sampled from a woman aged 50 to 65 in good health and CMV-seronegative. The CDR3 bases are TGCGCCAGCAGCCAAGCTCTAGCGGGGGGATCTACCTACAATGAGCAGTTCTTC. The encoded protein is CASSQALAGGSTYNEQFF.